The 32 T cell receptor beta chains presented below share a single source sample, sequenced in a study of vaccination effects on CD4 cells after COVID-19. Viral peptide pool expansion of antigen-specific CD4+ T cells preceded sequencing in the ViraFEST assay. The authors isolated CD4+ T cells after about 10 days of culture. Vaccine administered to participants consisted of two doses of either BNT162b2 or mRNA-1273. These receptors have no known antigen. TCRdb keeps only in-frame clones here, not all; method: immunoSEQ multiplex PCR. The sample carries under 40,000 clones, just under 85% recorded once. The sequenced sample was CD4+ T cells from PBMCs cultured with HCoV-NL63 spike peptides, obtained after COVID-19 vaccination. All receptors derive from a human donor who received a COVID-19 vaccine. Some clones in this sample may be carry-over from other donors' samples.

This chain connects TRBV10-3 to TRBJ1-2, with D possibly being TRBD1 (5 bases). The V and J ends lost 6 bases and 5 bases respectively, with 13 bases between them. The CDR3 consists of 13 residues. From germline, CDR1 is ENHRY and CDR2 SYGVKD. This CDR3 is CAIRWGPGYGYTF. The CDR3, as DNA: TGTGCCATCAGATGGGGACCTGGGTATGGCTACACCTTC.

This clone was detected only once. CDR3 loop: CASSLGDTLQETQYF. CDR3 nucleotides: TGCGCCAGCAGCTTGGGGGACACGCTACAAGAGACCCAGTACTTC. The rearrangement joins TRBV5-1 to TRBJ2-5, with D possibly being TRBD1 (6 bases). V was trimmed by 0 bases and J by 2 bases, leaving 11 bases between them. The CDR3 sequence is 15 residues long. Germline lookup yields CDR1 SGHRS and CDR2 YFSETQ.

J is TRBJ1-4 and V is TRBV19; D gene ambiguous. Deletions cut 1 base from V and 11 bases from J, with 8 bases between. Germline-derived CDR1 and CDR2 are LNHDA and SQIVND (reference sequence). CDR3 length: 12 amino acids. The CDR3 loop is CASSIGGHKLFF. The CDR3 nucleotides are TGTGCCAGTAGTATAGGAGGGCACAAACTGTTTTTT. Filled out from reference TRBV19 and TRBJ1-4, the complete variable domain reads DGGITQSPKYLFRKEGQNVTLSCEQNLNHDAMYWYRQDPGQGLRLIYYSQIVNDFQKGDIAEGYSVSREKKESFPLTVTSAQKNPTAFYLCASSIGGHKLFFGSGTQLSVL.

The chain links TRBV7-2 to TRBJ2-5; D gene uncertain. The CDR3 covers 11 residues. CDR1 is SGHTA and CDR2 is FQGNSA in the germline V gene. The V end lost 5 bases, the J end lost 2 bases, and 3 bases lay between the germline ends. This chain's CDR3 is CASSIQETQYF. CDR3 sequence (DNA): TGTGCCAGCAGCATTCAAGAGACCCAGTACTTC.

The CDR3 protein is CASSLHREDTEAFF. CDR3 bases: TGTGCCAGTAGTCTTCACAGGGAGGACACTGAAGCTTTCTTT. The V and J genes are TRBV19 and TRBJ1-1; D may be TRBD1 (6 bases). CDR1 is LNHDA and CDR2 is SQIVND in the germline V gene (reference sequence). CDR3 length: 14 amino acids. V lost 5 bases and J 3 bases, leaving 13 bases between the germline ends.

This chain links TRBV7-2 with TRBJ1-5; 7 bases agree with TRBD1. The CDR3 extends over 14 amino acids. V dropped 5 bases and J dropped 6; count of bases not matched to a gene: 7. From germline, CDR1 is SGHTA and CDR2 FQGNSA. The CDR3 DNA reads as TGTGCCAGCAGCGGGGGACAGTCGGTTCAGCCCCAGCATTTT. Translation gives CASSGGQSVQPQHF.

The chain employs TRBV6-2 or TRBV6-3 and TRBJ2-5; the D is unclear. This CDR3 is built from 13 residues. Trimming stripped 2 bases from V and 7 bases from J, with 11 bases between. Germline V lookup: CDR1 MNHEY, CDR2 SVGEGT. The CDR3 reads CASSYGQFATQYF. In DNA form, the CDR3 reads TGTGCCAGCAGTTACGGGCAGTTTGCGACCCAGTACTTC.

The chain is built from TRBV6-1 and TRBJ2-5; the match to TRBD2 covers 10 bases. The J segment lost 1 base and the V segment lost 2 bases, leaving 10 bases of the junction unmatched. This CDR3 is 18 amino acids long. Germline lookup yields CDR1 MNHNS and CDR2 SASEGT. CDR3 residues: CASSELAGATASQETQYF. The CDR3 DNA is TGTGCCAGCAGTGAACTAGCGGGGGCCACCGCTTCCCAAGAGACCCAGTACTTC.

The chain links TRBV5-1 to TRBJ2-3; 8 bases match TRBD1. The trim removed 4 bases at V and 2 bases at J, leaving 12 bases unmatched. The length of the CDR3 is 17 residues. The germline V gene has CDR1 SGHRS and CDR2 YFSETQ. The DNA for the CDR3 is TGCGCCAGCAGCACCCCACAGGGGGACTTCAACACAGATACGCAGTATTTT. Protein product: CASSTPQGDFNTDTQYF.

This chain joins TRBV5-1 and TRBJ2-1; 11 bases match TRBD1. V dropped 3 bases and J dropped 2; count of bases not matched to a gene: 19. CDR3 length equals 21 residues. Per germline, CDR1 SGHRS and CDR2 YFSETQ. DNA for the CDR3: TGCGCCAGCAGCTCTACTTTTGACATTCGGGACAGGGGGTCAGCCTACAATGAGCAGTTCTTC. Translation gives CASSSTFDIRDRGSAYNEQFF.

J is TRBJ2-7 and V is TRBV5-4, with D unresolved. Germline V gene sequence: CDR1 SGHNT, CDR2 YYREEE (reference sequence). V was pared by 4 bases and J by 7 bases, with 12 bases between. The CDR3 totals 12 residues. The CDR3 loop reads CASSPLKSEQYV. Written as DNA, the CDR3 is TGTGCCAGCAGCCCTCTAAAGAGTGAGCAGTACGTC.

The J gene is TRBJ1-2, the V gene TRBV2, with D uncertain. Germline values: CDR1 SNHLY, CDR2 FYNNEI. The V and J ends lost 5 bases and 8 bases respectively, with 9 bases between them. This CDR3 contains 11 residues. The CDR3 DNA is TGTGCCAGCAGTCGGGAGGACGGCTACACCTTC. This codes for CASSREDGYTF.

The rearrangement joins TRBV19 to TRBJ2-2; D not resolved. CDR1 is LNHDA, CDR2 SQIVND, per germline (reference sequence). V was pared by 3 bases and J by 0 bases, with 5 bases between. The CDR3 is 14 residues long. The CDR3 is CASSITANTGELFF. The CDR3 bases are TGTGCCAGTAGTATTACAGCGAACACCGGGGAGCTGTTTTTT.

The chain employs TRBV9 and TRBJ2-5; D tentatively fits TRBD1 or TRBD2 (6 bases each). Germline values: CDR1 SGDLS, CDR2 YYNGEE. The V and J ends lost 0 bases and 5 bases respectively, with 11 bases between them. This CDR3 spans 14 amino acids. The CDR3 sequence: CASSVVGGRETQYF. The CDR3 nucleotides are TGTGCCAGCAGCGTAGTAGGGGGGCGGGAGACCCAGTACTTC. Full variable domain (missing parts from reference TRBV9 and TRBJ2-5): DSGVTQTPKHLITATGQRVTLRCSPRSGDLSVYWYQQSLDQGLQFLIQYYNGEERAKGNILERFSAQQFPDLHSELNLSSLELGDSALYFCASSVVGGRETQYFGPGTRLLVL.

This clone occurred a few times. The gene calls are TRBV5-1 and TRBJ2-7, with 7 nucleotides matching TRBD1. CDR1 is SGHRS, CDR2 YFSETQ, per germline. The CDR3 consists of 13 residues. V lost 2 bases and J lost 6; bases outside the gene matches: 5. CDR3 protein: CASSLDRVGEQYV. As DNA, the CDR3 is TGCGCCAGCAGCTTAGACAGGGTCGGCGAGCAGTACGTC.

This clone is medium-sized. The chain recombines TRBV6-5 with TRBJ1-2; a weak D match, TRBD1 (5 bases). There are 13 residues in the CDR3. The V end lost 4 bases, the J end lost 7 bases, and 13 bases lay between the germline ends. The germline gives CDR1 MNHEY, CDR2 SVGAGI. CDR3 amino acids: CASSLLTGVGYTF. As DNA, the CDR3 is TGTGCCAGCAGTTTACTAACGGGGGTTGGCTACACCTTC.

This sequence joins TRBV19 and TRBJ2-3, with 13 positions matching TRBD2. Trimming removed 5 bases from V and 3 bases from J; junction bases left unmatched: 8. The CDR3 covers 17 residues. Germline CDR1 and CDR2: LNHDA and SQIVND (reference sequence). The CDR3 DNA is TGTGCCAGTAGTTTGAGGACTAGCGGGGGAGGAACAGATACGCAGTATTTT. Its translation is CASSLRTSGGGTDTQYF.

V usage is TRBV3-1 (or the pseudogene TRBV3-2) and J usage is TRBJ2-5, with 15 bases matching TRBD2. The V gene end was trimmed by 1 base and the J gene end by 6 bases; junction bases not matched to a gene: 9. The germline gives CDR1 LGHDT, CDR2 YNNKEL (reference sequence). This CDR3 has 18 amino acids. The CDR3 sequence: CASSQVWTSGGARKTQYF. As DNA, the CDR3 is TGTGCCAGCAGCCAAGTATGGACTAGCGGGGGGGCTCGAAAGACCCAGTACTTC.

The CDR3, as DNA: TGTGCCAGCAGTTCGCTAGCGGGGGGCCCTACAATGTTTGTGGAGCAGTTCTTC. Translating it yields CASSSLAGGPTMFVEQFF. The chain uses TRBV27 and TRBJ2-1, with TRBD2 matching 11 bases. V lost 4 bases and J lost 10; bases outside the gene matches: 18. The CDR3 length is 18 residues. Per the germline V gene, CDR1 is MNHEY and CDR2 is SMNVEV (reference sequence).

The chain recombines TRBV5-1 with TRBJ2-3; TRBD1 matches 9 bases. After removal of 5 bases from V and 1 base from J, the junction contained 8 bases not matched to a gene. CDR3 size: 16 residues. Germline lookup yields CDR1 SGHRS and CDR2 YFSETQ. The DNA for the CDR3 is TGCGCCAGCAGAGTCGCCGGGACAGGGCGCACAGATACGCAGTATTTT. This translates into CASRVAGTGRTDTQYF.

This rearrangement joins TRBV18 to TRBJ2-7; possible D gene TRBD1, 6 bases. CDR3 length: 12 residues. From germline, CDR1 is KGHSH and CDR2 LQKENI. V dropped 6 bases and J dropped 4 bases, with 10 bases sitting between them. The CDR3 loop is CASSPDRYEQYV. CDR3 bases: TGTGCCAGCTCCCCTGACAGGTACGAGCAGTACGTC.

The chain links TRBV7-2 to TRBJ1-4, with D uncertain. Germline CDR1 reads SGHTA; CDR2 reads FQGNSA. The length of the CDR3 is 14 residues. Trimming left V 3 bases short and J 3 bases short, with 8 bases between. As DNA, the CDR3 is TGTGCCAGCAGCTTTTTCGGATCTAATGAAAAACTGTTTTTT. This translates into CASSFFGSNEKLFF.

This clone was observed a single time. The V gene is TRBV24-1, the J gene TRBJ2-1, with D maybe TRBD2 (6 bases). The CDR3 extends over 15 amino acids. The germline V and J ends were trimmed by 3 bases and 5 bases, with 13 bases remaining between them. The germline CDR1 and CDR2 sequences are KGHDR and SFDVKD. CDR3 bases: TGTGCCACCAGTGATCCCGGGACTGGGGACAATGAGCAGTTCTTC. It specifies CATSDPGTGDNEQFF.

This clone was seen more than once but under ten times. V usage is TRBV4-1 and J usage is TRBJ2-6; D ambiguous. Trimming cost V 2 bases and J 0 bases, with 14 bases left between them. The germline V gene has CDR1 MGHRA and CDR2 YSYEKL. The CDR3 is 18 amino acids. In DNA, the CDR3 is TGCGCCAGCAGCCAACTAGACATGATTCCCTCTGGGGCCAACGTCCTGACTTTC. Amino acids: CASSQLDMIPSGANVLTF.

The rearrangement joins TRBV6-5 to TRBJ2-1, with D possibly TRBD2 on 7 matching bases. Germline lookup yields CDR1 MNHEY and CDR2 SVGAGI. The CDR3 sequence is 12 residues long. The germline V and J ends were trimmed by 11 bases and 4 bases, with 12 bases remaining between them. CDR3 sequence reads: CAGGAHYNEQFF. CDR3 nucleotides: TGTGCCGGGGGGGCCCATTACAATGAGCAGTTCTTC.

This clone has more than one count but fewer than ten. The genes are TRBV24-1 and TRBJ2-5; D is ambiguous. Germline CDR1 and CDR2: KGHDR and SFDVKD. The CDR3 loop spans 15 amino acids. V lost 6 bases and J lost 0, with 13 bases in between. CDR3 coding DNA: TGTGCCACCAGTACGGCAGGATCGTACCAAGAGACCCAGTACTTC. It codes for CATSTAGSYQETQYF.

The J gene is TRBJ2-2, the V gene TRBV7-7; D gene ambiguous. Germline CDR1 and CDR2: SSHAT and FNYEAQ (reference sequence). The CDR3 contains 13 residues. V lost 5 bases and J 3 bases, leaving 7 bases between the germline ends. This CDR3 is CASSARDTGELFF. Here the CDR3 DNA reads TGTGCCAGCAGCGCCCGGGACACCGGGGAGCTGTTTTTT.

J is TRBJ2-3 and V is TRBV6-1; 8 bases align to TRBD1. CDR3 length: 15 amino acids. CDR1 MNHNS and CDR2 SASEGT come from the germline V gene. The trim removed 1 base at V and 4 bases at J, leaving 4 bases unmatched. The CDR3 sequence: CASSEVDRESDTQYF. The CDR3 nucleotides read TGTGCCAGCAGTGAAGTGGACAGGGAATCAGATACGCAGTATTTT.

The chain recombines TRBV6-2 or TRBV6-3 with TRBJ1-5; D unclear. Between the trimmed V and J ends, which lost 2 bases and 6 bases, there was a span of 11 bases. CDR1 is MNHEY and CDR2 is SVGEGT in the germline V gene. The CDR3 is 14 residues long. The CDR3 bases are TGTGCCAGCAGTTACGCCCACCTTACTCAGCCCCAGCATTTT. It specifies CASSYAHLTQPQHF.

The CDR3 region is CASSLVWGETEAFF. DNA for the CDR3: TGCGCCAGCAGCTTGGTATGGGGGGAGACTGAAGCTTTCTTT. This sequence joins TRBV5-1 and TRBJ1-1, with D perhaps matching TRBD1 (5 bases). V was shortened by 0 bases and J by 5 bases, with 11 bases between the two germline ends. CDR1 and CDR2 (germline): SGHRS, YFSETQ. The CDR3 consists of 14 residues.

This clone was detected only a few times. The chain has TRBV7-3 and TRBJ2-1; TRBD2 agrees at 8 bases. Germline CDR1 is SGHTA and CDR2 is FQGTGA. The CDR3 is 15 amino acids. Unmatched junction bases numbered 6, after V lost 4 bases and J lost 4 bases. The CDR3 sequence is CASSSGTSSYNEQFF. The CDR3 DNA sequence: TGTGCCAGCAGCTCAGGGACTAGTTCTTACAATGAGCAGTTCTTC.

This clone was observed a few times. The chain joins TRBV27 to TRBJ1-5; no firm D call. Germline CDR1 MNHEY, CDR2 SMNVEV (reference sequence). Trimming left V 6 bases short and J 3 bases short, with 12 bases between. The CDR3 contains 14 residues. In DNA, the CDR3 is TGTGCCAGCAGCCCGGCAGGAGTCAATCAGCCCCAGCATTTT. Amino acid sequence: CASSPAGVNQPQHF.